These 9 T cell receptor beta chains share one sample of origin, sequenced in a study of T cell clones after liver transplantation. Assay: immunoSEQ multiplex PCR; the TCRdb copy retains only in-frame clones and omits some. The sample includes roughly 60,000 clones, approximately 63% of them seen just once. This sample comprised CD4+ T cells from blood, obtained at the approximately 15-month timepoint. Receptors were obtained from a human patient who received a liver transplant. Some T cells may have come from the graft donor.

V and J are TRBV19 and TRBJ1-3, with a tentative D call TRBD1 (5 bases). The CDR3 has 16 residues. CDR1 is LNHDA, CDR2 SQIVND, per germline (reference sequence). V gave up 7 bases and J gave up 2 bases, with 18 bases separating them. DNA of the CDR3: TGTGCCAGTACCCAGTTTGGTCCGGGGGCTGGAAACACCATATATTTT. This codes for CASTQFGPGAGNTIYF.

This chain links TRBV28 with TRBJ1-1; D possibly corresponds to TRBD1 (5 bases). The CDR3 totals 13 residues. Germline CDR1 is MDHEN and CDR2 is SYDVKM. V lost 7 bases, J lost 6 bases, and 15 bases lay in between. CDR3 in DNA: TGTGCCAGCACTCTTGGGGGAGGGTCTGAAGCTTTCTTT. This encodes CASTLGGGSEAFF. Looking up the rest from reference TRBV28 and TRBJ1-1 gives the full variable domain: DVKVTQSSRYLVKRTGEKVFLECVQDMDHENMFWYRQDPGLGLRLIYFSYDVKMKEKGDIPEGYSVSREKKERFSLILESASTNQTSMYLCASTLGGGSEAFFGQGTRLTVV.

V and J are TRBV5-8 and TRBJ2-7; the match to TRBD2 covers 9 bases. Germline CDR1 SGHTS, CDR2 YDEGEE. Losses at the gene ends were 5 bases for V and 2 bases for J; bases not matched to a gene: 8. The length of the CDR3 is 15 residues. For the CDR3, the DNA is TGTGCCAGCAGATTCTCTAGCGGGACGGCCTACGAGCAGTACGTC. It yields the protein CASRFSSGTAYEQYV.

CDR3 sequence: CASSELPGQGANEQFF. For the CDR3, the DNA is TGCGCCAGCAGTGAGCTTCCGGGACAGGGGGCCAATGAGCAGTTCTTC. The V call is TRBV10-1, the J call TRBJ2-1; TRBD1 agrees at 12 bases. CDR1 is WNHNN and CDR2 is SYGVQD in the germline V gene (reference sequence). The CDR3 consists of 16 residues. J gave up 6 bases and V 2 bases, and 5 bases lay outside the gene matches.

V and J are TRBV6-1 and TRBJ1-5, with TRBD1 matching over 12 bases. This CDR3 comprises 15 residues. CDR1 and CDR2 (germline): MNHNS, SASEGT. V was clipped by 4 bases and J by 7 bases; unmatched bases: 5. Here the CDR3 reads CASSAGTGGEQPQHF. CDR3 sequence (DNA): TGTGCCAGCAGTGCCGGGACAGGGGGCGAGCAGCCCCAGCATTTT.

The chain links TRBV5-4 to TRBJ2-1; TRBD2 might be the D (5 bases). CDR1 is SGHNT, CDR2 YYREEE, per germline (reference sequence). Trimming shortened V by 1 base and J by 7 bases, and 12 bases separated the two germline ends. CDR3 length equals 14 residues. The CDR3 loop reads CASSLWVDSNEQFF. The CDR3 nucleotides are TGTGCCAGCAGCTTGTGGGTGGACTCTAATGAGCAGTTCTTC.

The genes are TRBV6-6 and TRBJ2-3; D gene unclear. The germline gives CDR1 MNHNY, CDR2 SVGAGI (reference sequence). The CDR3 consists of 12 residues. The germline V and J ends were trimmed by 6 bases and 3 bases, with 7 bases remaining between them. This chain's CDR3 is CASSPRTDTQYF. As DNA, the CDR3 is TGTGCCAGCAGCCCCCGAACAGATACGCAGTATTTT.

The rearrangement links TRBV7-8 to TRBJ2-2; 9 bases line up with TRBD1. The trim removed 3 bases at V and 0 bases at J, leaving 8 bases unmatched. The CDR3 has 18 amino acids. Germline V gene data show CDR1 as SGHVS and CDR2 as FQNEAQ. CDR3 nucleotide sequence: TGTGCCAGCAGCTTGTACACACGACAGGGGGCGAACACCGGGGAGCTGTTTTTT. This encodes CASSLYTRQGANTGELFF.

The CDR3 coding sequence is TGTGCCAGCAGTTTATACGGGGGCCTCCCCCCCCTCCACTTT. This translates into CASSLYGGLPPLHF. The rearrangement joins TRBV27 to TRBJ1-6, with a possible D match to TRBD1 (6 bases). Between the trimmed V and J ends, which lost 1 base and 13 bases, there was a span of 14 bases. Looked up from germline, CDR1 is MNHEY and CDR2 is SMNVEV (reference sequence). There are 14 residues in the CDR3.